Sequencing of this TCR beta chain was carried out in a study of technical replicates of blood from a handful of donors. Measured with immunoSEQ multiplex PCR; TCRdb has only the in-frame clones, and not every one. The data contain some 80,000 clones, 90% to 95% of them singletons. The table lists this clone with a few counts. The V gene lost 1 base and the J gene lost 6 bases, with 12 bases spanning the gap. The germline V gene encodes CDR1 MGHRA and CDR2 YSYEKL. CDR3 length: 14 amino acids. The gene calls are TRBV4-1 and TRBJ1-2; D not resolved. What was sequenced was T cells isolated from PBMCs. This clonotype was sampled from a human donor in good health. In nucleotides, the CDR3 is TGCGCCAGCAGCCAAGCCCCCCAGGCCAATGGCTACACCTTC. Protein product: CASSQAPQANGYTF.